This T cell receptor beta chain comes out of a study of shared clonotypes between healthy human individuals. Clones were sequenced by immunoSEQ multiplex PCR, and TCRdb holds only the in-frame ones, with some missing. Of approximately 500,000 clones detected, about four fifths appear once; the ten largest clones hold roughly 13%. The CDR3 runs 16 residues. Germline V gene data show CDR1 as MGHRA and CDR2 as YSYEKL. V dropped 4 bases and J dropped 4 bases, with 17 bases sitting between them. The material sequenced was PBMCs. This clonotype originated in a woman in her thirties or forties in good health. Some clones in this sample may be carry-over from other donors' samples. The V call is TRBV4-1, the J call TRBJ2-1; TRBD2 is a possible D gene (5 bases). This CDR3 is CASSRKLVRDYNEQFF. The CDR3 region has the DNA TGCGCCAGCAGCCGCAAACTAGTCCGAGATTACAATGAGCAGTTCTTC.